Included here is one T cell receptor (beta chain) sequence, with context. The antigen is unknown. Primers for the PCR totalled 60 Vbeta and 13 Jbeta. How the authors handled the data: In a later analysis, some 10 million of approximately 80 million unique beta chains occurred in at least two donors. Profiling relied on immunoSEQ multiplex PCR, and the TCRdb table lists in-frame clones only, not all of them. D and trimming come from the DNA, and the V and J calls and clone size come from that table. This table holds hundreds of thousands of clones, about 82% found once. The data were taken from a study of cytomegalovirus exposure and HLA in healthy donors. Study-level results: Both high specificity and high sensitivity reportedly marked the classifier's diagnosis of cytomegalovirus status. A list of approximately 160 TCR beta chains associated with cytomegalovirus was given.

The CDR3 covers 14 residues. V lost 5 bases and J lost 1, with 12 bases in between. Germline assignment: CDR1 SGHNT and CDR2 YYREEE (reference sequence). The material sequenced was PBMCs. This clonotype originated in a man aged 30 to 39 in good health and CMV-seronegative. The chain employs TRBV5-4 and TRBJ1-1; D might be TRBD1 (6 bases). For the CDR3, the DNA is TGTGCCAGCAGATCAGGGGAGAGGAACACTGAAGCTTTCTTT. Its translation: CASRSGERNTEAFF.